The 32 T cell receptor beta chains given below trace back to one sample, sequenced in a study of blood T cell repertoires in COVID-19 (dated by TCRdb to about 2020). Libraries were constructed by the immunoSEQ multiplex PCR assay. The table was pulled from immuneACCESS by TCRdb, which kept in-frame rearrangements only. Such tables lose some clones; where checked, under half of the loss comes from unresolved V genes, and the rest has no known cause. Within this sample are roughly 140,000 clones, with approximately 80% of them counted one time only. Jointly, the top ten make up 10% to 15% of the sample. Sequencing used peripheral blood. The receptors originated from a man between 60 and 75 years old with active or convalescent COVID-19.

V is TRBV30 and J is TRBJ1-5; D call uncertain. Per germline, CDR1 GTSNPN and CDR2 SVGIG (reference sequence). The V end lost 0 bases, the J end lost 0 bases, and 15 bases lay between the germline ends. The CDR3 is made up of 17 amino acids. The CDR3 bases are TGTGCCTGGAGTGTATGGGCGCAGTCGAATAGCAATCAGCCCCAGCATTTT. Protein product: CAWSVWAQSNSNQPQHF.

The chain is built from TRBV10-3 and TRBJ2-1, with 11 bases fitting TRBD2. The CDR3 consists of 13 residues. CDR1 and CDR2 from the germline V gene are ENHRY and SYGVKD. Unmatched junction bases numbered 4, after V lost 6 bases and J lost 9 bases. Here the CDR3 reads CAIRLGTSGEQFF. In DNA form, the CDR3 reads TGTGCCATCAGACTCGGGACTAGCGGTGAGCAGTTCTTC.

The V gene is TRBV6-1, the J gene TRBJ2-1; 8 nucleotides match TRBD1. Germline V gives CDR1 MNHNS, CDR2 SASEGT. This CDR3 region has 15 residues. After removal of 2 bases from V and 9 bases from J, the junction contained 9 bases not matched to a gene. CDR3 residues: CASSEWGDRGPEQFF. Written as DNA, the CDR3 is TGTGCCAGCAGTGAATGGGGCGACAGGGGTCCTGAGCAGTTCTTC.

CDR3 bases: TGCAGCGTTGGGTCGGAGACTAGCGGGAGGGCGTTAAGGACTGGCAATGAGCAGTTCTTC. It codes for CSVGSETSGRALRTGNEQFF. The chain joins TRBV29-1 to TRBJ2-1; 14 bases match TRBD2. CDR3 size: 20 residues. Looked up from germline, CDR1 is SQVTM and CDR2 is ANQGSEA. Unmatched junction bases numbered 20, after V lost 4 bases and J lost 6 bases.

The rearrangement joins TRBV5-1 to TRBJ1-1, with 9 positions matching TRBD1. The trim removed 4 bases at V and 1 base at J, leaving 2 bases unmatched. Looked up from germline, CDR1 is SGHRS and CDR2 is YFSETQ. The CDR3 loop spans 14 amino acids. The CDR3 sequence is CASSPGQGNTEAFF. Written as DNA, the CDR3 is TGCGCCAGCAGCCCGGGACAGGGGAACACTGAAGCTTTCTTT.

The chain uses TRBV29-1 and TRBJ2-7; 11 nucleotides match TRBD2. Per the germline V gene, CDR1 is SQVTM and CDR2 is ANQGSEA. V dropped 4 bases and J dropped 6; count of bases not matched to a gene: 8. This CDR3 has 14 residues. The chain's CDR3 is CSVGLAGGRREQYF. The DNA of the CDR3 is TGCAGCGTTGGGCTAGCGGGAGGACGACGCGAGCAGTACTTC.

The J gene is TRBJ2-1, the V gene TRBV5-1, with 15 nucleotides matching TRBD2. This CDR3 has 16 amino acids. CDR1 is SGHRS, CDR2 YFSETQ, per germline. After removal of 4 bases from V and 7 bases from J, the junction contained 6 bases not matched to a gene. This chain's CDR3 is CASSPRTSGRVNEQFF. CDR3 DNA sequence: TGCGCCAGCAGCCCCCGGACTAGCGGGAGGGTAAATGAGCAGTTCTTC.

The CDR3 loop is CASSFGLAGRNEQYF. CDR3 bases: TGTGCCAGCAGCTTCGGACTAGCGGGAAGGAACGAGCAGTACTTC. The J gene is TRBJ2-7, the V gene TRBV7-9; the match to TRBD2 covers 12 bases. Trimming removed 3 bases from V and 5 bases from J; junction bases left unmatched: 5. CDR1 and CDR2 from the germline V gene are SEHNR and FQNEAQ (reference sequence). The CDR3 extends over 15 amino acids.

In DNA, the CDR3 is TGTGCCAGCAGTGATGCGTCTCAGCCCCAGCATTTT. This gives the protein CASSDASQPQHF. The chain couples TRBV6-1 to TRBJ1-5; D is ambiguous. V lost 3 bases, J lost 6 bases, and 6 bases lay in between. The CDR3 is made up of 12 amino acids. CDR1 is MNHNS, CDR2 SASEGT, per germline.

The chain's CDR3 is CASSLQGEETQYF. The CDR3 region has the DNA TGTGCCAGCTCACTACAGGGGGAGGAGACCCAGTACTTC. The chain combines TRBV18 with TRBJ2-5, with TRBD1 identical over 8 bases. The CDR3 is made up of 13 amino acids. V lost 4 bases and J lost 5; bases outside the gene matches: 3. Looked up from germline, CDR1 is KGHSH and CDR2 is LQKENI.

On this clone itself: The same CDR3 arises from other DNA sequences in this sample as well. The chain links TRBV12-3 or TRBV12-4 to TRBJ1-1, with D tentatively TRBD1 (5 bases). The CDR3 spans 13 residues. V was cut by 3 bases and J by 1 base, with 6 bases left in between. The CDR3, as DNA: TGTGCCAGCAGTTTGGGGCAGAACACTGAAGCTTTCTTT. Translated, it gives CASSLGQNTEAFF.

The genes are TRBV19 and TRBJ1-4; D is unclear. Germline CDR1 LNHDA, CDR2 SQIVND (reference sequence). This CDR3 contains 13 residues. Trimming stripped 5 bases from V and 7 bases from J, with 11 bases between. CDR3 residues: CASSREKGEKLFF. In nucleotides, the CDR3 is TGTGCCAGTAGTCGGGAAAAAGGTGAAAAACTGTTTTTT.

The rearrangement links TRBV28 to TRBJ2-7; D is perhaps TRBD1 (5 bases). Trimming shortened V by 6 bases and J by 5 bases, and 20 bases separated the two germline ends. Germline-derived CDR1 and CDR2 are MDHEN and SYDVKM. The CDR3 extends over 15 amino acids. The CDR3 loop reads CASSTGIQKRHEQYF. DNA of the CDR3: TGTGCCAGCAGCACAGGAATTCAAAAGAGACACGAGCAGTACTTC.

The chain links TRBV5-1 to TRBJ1-1, with 9 bases aligning to TRBD1. Germline lookup yields CDR1 SGHRS and CDR2 YFSETQ. V lost 3 bases and J lost 3; bases outside the gene matches: 6. The CDR3 is made up of 15 amino acids. The CDR3 region has the DNA TGCGCCAGCAGCTCTCAGACAGGGGGAGACACTGAAGCTTTCTTT. Its translation: CASSSQTGGDTEAFF.

The CDR3 loop reads CASSLDRLTFYEQYF. CDR3 nucleotide sequence: TGTGCCAGCAGCCTGGACAGACTAACGTTCTACGAGCAGTACTTC. The chain links TRBV6-2 or TRBV6-3 to TRBJ2-7, with a weak D call TRBD1 (6 bases). Trimming took 6 bases from V and 3 from J, leaving 18 bases between them. CDR1 is MNHEY and CDR2 is SVGEGT in the germline V gene. This CDR3 region has 15 residues.

The chain employs TRBV18 and TRBJ2-7; TRBD2 matches at 8 bases. The germline gives CDR1 KGHSH, CDR2 LQKENI. The J segment lost 11 bases and the V segment lost 0 bases, leaving 6 bases of the junction unmatched. This CDR3 has 13 amino acids. CDR3 residues: CASSPPAGGSEYF. The CDR3 nucleotides read TGTGCCAGCTCACCACCGGCGGGAGGTTCCGAGTACTTC. Full variable domain (remainder filled in from reference TRBV18 and TRBJ2-7): NAGVMQNPRHLVRRRGQEARLRCSPMKGHSHVYWYRQLPEEGLKFMVYLQKENIIDESGMPKERFSAEFPKEGPSILRIQQVVRGDSAAYFCASSPPAGGSEYFGPGTRLTVT.

The rearrangement links TRBV25-1 to TRBJ2-2; possible D gene TRBD1, 5 bases. CDR1 and CDR2 from the germline V gene are MGHDK and SYGVNS. This CDR3 has 14 amino acids. Trimming took off 4 bases at V and 1 base at J, with 7 bases between the two ends. The CDR3 loop is CASSGRGNTGELFF. As DNA, the CDR3 is TGTGCCAGCAGTGGTAGGGGGAACACCGGGGAGCTGTTTTTT.

This clone has a handful of counts. This chain links TRBV7-2 with TRBJ1-1; D remains ambiguous. The CDR3 totals 14 residues. The V end was cut by 5 bases, the J end by 1 base, with 11 bases between. Germline V gives CDR1 SGHTA, CDR2 FQGNSA. CDR3 protein: CASSLIGGNTEAFF. As DNA, the CDR3 is TGTGCCAGCAGCCTTATCGGCGGGAACACTGAAGCTTTCTTT. The whole variable domain, filled in from reference TRBV7-2 and TRBJ1-1, reads GAGVSQSPSNKVTEKGKDVELRCDPISGHTALYWYRQSLGQGLEFLIYFQGNSAPDKSGLPSDRFSAERTGGSVSTLTIQRTQQEDSAVYLCASSLIGGNTEAFFGQGTRLTVV.

The chain links TRBV18 to TRBJ2-3; D perhaps matches TRBD1 (5 bases). V gave up 4 bases and J gave up 3 bases, with 11 bases separating them. Per germline, CDR1 KGHSH and CDR2 LQKENI. There are 14 residues in the CDR3. CDR3 sequence reads: CASSQGLATDTQYF. For the CDR3, the DNA is TGTGCCAGCTCACAGGGGCTGGCAACAGATACGCAGTATTTT.

This sequence joins TRBV5-1 and TRBJ1-6; 8 bases are a match to TRBD1. Germline V gene lookup returns CDR1 SGHRS and CDR2 YFSETQ. V trimming: 4 bases; J trimming: 8 bases; junction bases outside the gene matches: 11. The CDR3 extends over 16 amino acids. The CDR3 region is CASSLGGTGMDSPLHF. CDR3 DNA: TGCGCCAGCAGCCTAGGGGGGACAGGCATGGATTCACCCCTCCACTTT.

The chain recombines TRBV9 with TRBJ2-1; the match to TRBD2 covers 11 bases. The CDR3 totals 15 residues. The germline V gene encodes CDR1 SGDLS and CDR2 YYNGEE. Trimming cost V 3 bases and J 4 bases; bases outside gene matches: 3. The CDR3 loop is CASSATSGTYNEQFF. The DNA for the CDR3 is TGTGCCAGCAGCGCGACTAGCGGGACTTACAATGAGCAGTTCTTC. The full variable domain, rest sourced from reference TRBV9 and TRBJ2-1, is DSGVTQTPKHLITATGQRVTLRCSPRSGDLSVYWYQQSLDQGLQFLIQYYNGEERAKGNILERFSAQQFPDLHSELNLSSLELGDSALYFCASSATSGTYNEQFFGPGTRLTVL.

This clone was seen ten or more times. J is TRBJ2-3 and V is TRBV7-2, with D perhaps matching TRBD2 (6 bases). Trimming took 6 bases from V and 0 from J, leaving 13 bases between them. In germline, CDR1 is SGHTA, CDR2 FQGNSA. The CDR3 contains 15 residues. CDR3 DNA sequence: TGTGCCAGCAGAGCCGGGACTGGGAGCACAGATACGCAGTATTTT. Protein sequence: CASRAGTGSTDTQYF.

The rearrangement uses TRBV7-9 and TRBJ2-7, with 7 bases lining up with TRBD1. This CDR3 spans 18 amino acids. The germline V gene encodes CDR1 SEHNR and CDR2 FQNEAQ (reference sequence). The J segment lost 2 bases and the V segment lost 5 bases, leaving 18 bases of the junction unmatched. The DNA of the CDR3 is TGTGCCAGCAGCCACCTACCGGGACAGAAACAAACCACCTACGAGCAGTACTTC. Encoded protein: CASSHLPGQKQTTYEQYF.

The CDR3 nucleotides are TGTGCCTGGAGGCACGGGGGGGCCAATGTCAATGAGCAGTTCTTC. Its protein product is CAWRHGGANVNEQFF. The chain couples TRBV30 to TRBJ2-1, with 8 bases identical to TRBD2. CDR1 GTSNPN and CDR2 SVGIG come from the germline V gene (reference sequence). There are 15 residues in the CDR3. The V gene end was trimmed by 3 bases and the J gene end by 6 bases; junction bases not matched to a gene: 10.

CDR3 loop: CASVSQGAGTEAFF. In DNA form, the CDR3 reads TGTGCCAGCGTCTCACAGGGGGCGGGCACTGAAGCTTTCTTT. The chain carries TRBV28 and TRBJ1-1, with 9 bases identical to TRBD1. CDR1 is MDHEN and CDR2 is SYDVKM in the germline V gene. Trimming took 8 bases from V and 4 from J; bases not matched to a gene: 8. The CDR3 is 14 amino acids. Drawing the rest from reference TRBV28 and TRBJ1-1, the complete variable domain is DVKVTQSSRYLVKRTGEKVFLECVQDMDHENMFWYRQDPGLGLRLIYFSYDVKMKEKGDIPEGYSVSREKKERFSLILESASTNQTSMYLCASVSQGAGTEAFFGQGTRLTVV.

The rearrangement uses TRBV19 and TRBJ1-6; D gene unclear. This CDR3 has 13 amino acids. Per germline, CDR1 LNHDA and CDR2 SQIVND (reference sequence). The ends were cut back, 9 bases at V and 1 base at J, with 7 bases in the middle. The CDR3 region is CASTESYNSPLHF. CDR3 sequence (DNA): TGTGCCAGCACAGAATCCTATAATTCACCCCTCCACTTT. The full variable domain, rest sourced from reference TRBV19 and TRBJ1-6, is DGGITQSPKYLFRKEGQNVTLSCEQNLNHDAMYWYRQDPGQGLRLIYYSQIVNDFQKGDIAEGYSVSREKKESFPLTVTSAQKNPTAFYLCASTESYNSPLHFGNGTRLTVT.

This chain links TRBV5-6 with TRBJ1-2; D is perhaps TRBD1 (5 bases). CDR1 and CDR2 from the germline V gene are SGHDT and YYEEEE. The CDR3 has 15 amino acids. The ends were cut back, 5 bases at V and 6 bases at J, with 20 bases in the middle. CDR3 sequence reads: CASSPLGAGGNGYTF. CDR3 DNA: TGTGCCAGCAGTCCACTTGGGGCAGGCGGAAATGGCTACACCTTC.

The chain recombines TRBV28 with TRBJ1-2; no clear D. V lost 3 bases and J 8 bases, leaving 19 bases between the germline ends. The CDR3 has 15 amino acids. CDR1 is MDHEN and CDR2 is SYDVKM in the germline V gene. The CDR3 loop reads CASSFGLGRRRGYTF. DNA of the CDR3: TGTGCCAGCAGTTTTGGGCTGGGGAGGCGTAGGGGCTACACCTTC.

The chain has TRBV6-1 and TRBJ1-3; D is ambiguous. The CDR3 consists of 15 residues. V was trimmed by 2 bases and J by 2 bases, leaving 10 bases between them. Germline V gene data show CDR1 as MNHNS and CDR2 as SASEGT. The CDR3 loop reads CASSESVAAGNTIYF. Written as DNA, the CDR3 is TGTGCCAGCAGTGAAAGTGTGGCAGCTGGAAACACCATATATTTT.

V usage is TRBV3-1 (or the pseudogene TRBV3-2) and J usage is TRBJ1-2, with 7 bases matching TRBD1. V dropped 7 bases and J dropped 8; count of bases not matched to a gene: 7. The germline gives CDR1 LGHDT, CDR2 YNNKEL (reference sequence). CDR3 length equals 12 residues. CDR3 in DNA: TGTGCCAGCATCATTCTCAGGGGGGGCTACACCTTC. This encodes CASIILRGGYTF.

This clone has a handful of counts. The chain carries TRBV4-1 and TRBJ2-1, with D possibly TRBD2 on 7 matching bases. Germline V gives CDR1 MGHRA, CDR2 YSYEKL. The CDR3 has 15 residues. V dropped 4 bases and J dropped 0 bases, with 10 bases sitting between them. CDR3: CASSPAGASYNEQFF. The CDR3, as DNA: TGCGCCAGCAGCCCCGCGGGGGCCTCCTACAATGAGCAGTTCTTC.

DNA of the CDR3: TGTGCCATCAGTATAGAACAGGGGGCCGGGGAGCTGTTTTTT. The encoded protein is CAISIEQGAGELFF. The J gene is TRBJ2-2, the V gene TRBV10-3; 8 nucleotides align to TRBD1. The V and J ends lost 5 bases and 6 bases, in that order; junction bases with no gene match: 5. CDR1 is ENHRY and CDR2 is SYGVKD in the germline V gene. The CDR3 sequence is 14 residues long.